This T cell receptor (beta chain) is drawn from a study of blood T cell repertoires in COVID-19. At the level of the study: Nucleic acid was either cDNA or gDNA, and it came from T cells, B-cell-depleted T cells, or PBMCs.

The CDR3 runs 14 residues. V gave up 2 bases and J gave up 4 bases; unmatched junction bases: 2. CDR1 MNHEY and CDR2 SVGAGI come from the germline V gene. Per the original data handling: Nucleated cell counts were estimated from reference gene primer amplification. Here immunoSEQ multiplex PCR was the method, and the copy in TCRdb shows in-frame clones only, minus some. Clone size and V and J calls were adopted from that table, with D and trimming inferred from the DNA. The sample has approximately 100,000 clones; about 88% are singletons. A single count supports this clone. The chain is built from TRBV6-5 and TRBJ2-5, with 9 bases matching TRBD1. Sequencing used peripheral blood. The TCR originated in a woman aged 55-75 years with acute or convalescent COVID-19. The CDR3 reads CASSYGTGRETQYF. The DNA for the CDR3 is TGTGCCAGCAGTTACGGGACAGGGAGAGAGACCCAGTACTTC.